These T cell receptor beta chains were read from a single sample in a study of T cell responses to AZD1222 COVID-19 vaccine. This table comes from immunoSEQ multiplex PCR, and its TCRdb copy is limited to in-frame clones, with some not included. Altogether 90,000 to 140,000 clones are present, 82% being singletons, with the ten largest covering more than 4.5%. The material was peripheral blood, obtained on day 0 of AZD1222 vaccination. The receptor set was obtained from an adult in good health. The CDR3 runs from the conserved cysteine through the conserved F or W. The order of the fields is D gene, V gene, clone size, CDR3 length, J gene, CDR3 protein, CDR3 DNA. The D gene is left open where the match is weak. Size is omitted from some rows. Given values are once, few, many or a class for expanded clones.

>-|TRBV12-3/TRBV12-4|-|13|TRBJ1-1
CASSFGLGTEAFF
TGTGCCAGCAGTTTTGGCCTTGGGACTGAAGCTTTCTTT
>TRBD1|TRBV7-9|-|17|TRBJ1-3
CASSSLDRAIAGNTIYF
TGTGCCAGCAGCTCCCTCGACAGGGCTATAGCTGGAAACACCATATATTTT
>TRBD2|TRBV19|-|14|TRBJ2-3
CASSLRAGEVTQYF
TGTGCCAGTAGTTTGAGGGCGGGGGAGGTTACGCAGTATTTT
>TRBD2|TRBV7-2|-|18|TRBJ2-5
CASSPRSSGGVYQETQYF
TGTGCCAGCAGCCCCAGATCTAGCGGGGGGGTATATCAAGAGACCCAGTACTTC
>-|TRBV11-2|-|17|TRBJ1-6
CASSSWTWAAGDSPLHF
TGTGCCAGCAGCTCCTGGACATGGGCGGCTGGAGATTCACCCCTCCACTTT
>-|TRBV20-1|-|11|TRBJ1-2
CSAADDTGYTF
TGCAGTGCTGCGGATGACACTGGCTACACCTTC
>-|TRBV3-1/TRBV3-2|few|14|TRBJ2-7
CASSFGVGGYEQYF
TGTGCCAGCAGCTTTGGGGTGGGGGGATACGAGCAGTACTTC
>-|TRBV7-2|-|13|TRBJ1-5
CASSLYHVQPQHF
TGTGCCAGCAGCTTATATCACGTACAGCCCCAGCATTTT
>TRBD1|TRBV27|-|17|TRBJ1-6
CASSLRLGQGYNSPLHF
TGTGCCAGCAGTTTAAGGCTAGGACAGGGTTATAATTCACCCCTCCACTTT
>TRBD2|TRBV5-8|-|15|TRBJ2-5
CASSLGTNPQETQYF
TGTGCCAGCAGCCTCGGGACTAACCCCCAAGAGACCCAGTACTTC
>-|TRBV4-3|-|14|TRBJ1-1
CASSQVPFGTEAFF
TGCGCCAGCAGCCAAGTCCCTTTCGGCACTGAAGCTTTCTTT
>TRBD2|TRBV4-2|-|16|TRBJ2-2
CASSQVATSGEGELFF
TGTGCCAGCAGCCAAGTCGCGACTAGCGGGGAGGGGGAGCTGTTTTTT
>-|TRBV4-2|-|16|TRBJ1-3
CASSQEGRDPGNTIYF
TGTGCCAGCAGCCAAGAGGGCAGGGACCCTGGAAACACCATATATTTT
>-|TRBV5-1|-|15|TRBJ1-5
CASSFDGQFNQPQHF
TGCGCCAGCAGCTTCGATGGACAGTTCAATCAGCCCCAGCATTTT
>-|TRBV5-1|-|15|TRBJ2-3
CASSRWGVSTDTQYF
TGCGCCAGCAGCCGTTGGGGGGTTAGCACAGATACGCAGTATTTT
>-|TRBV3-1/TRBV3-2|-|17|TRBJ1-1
CASSQESRDGGSVEAFF
TGTGCCAGCAGCCAAGAGTCCCGGGACGGAGGGAGTGTGGAAGCTTTCTTT
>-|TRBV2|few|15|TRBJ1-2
CASSGRARGNYGYTF
TGTGCCAGCAGTGGCCGGGCCCGAGGAAACTATGGCTACACCTTC
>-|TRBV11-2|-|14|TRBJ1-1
CASSLVSGVTEAFF
TGTGCCAGCAGCTTAGTATCAGGGGTCACTGAAGCTTTCTTT
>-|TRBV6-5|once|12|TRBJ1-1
CASTLRNTEAFF
TGTGCCAGCACCCTTCGGAACACTGAAGCTTTCTTT
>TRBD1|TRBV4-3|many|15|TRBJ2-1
CASSQEGQKYNEQFF
TGCGCCAGCAGCCAAGAGGGACAGAAATACAATGAGCAGTTCTTC
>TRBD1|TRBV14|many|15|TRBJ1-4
CASSLTGGADEKLFF
TGTGCCAGCAGCCTTACAGGGGGGGCTGATGAAAAACTGTTTTTT